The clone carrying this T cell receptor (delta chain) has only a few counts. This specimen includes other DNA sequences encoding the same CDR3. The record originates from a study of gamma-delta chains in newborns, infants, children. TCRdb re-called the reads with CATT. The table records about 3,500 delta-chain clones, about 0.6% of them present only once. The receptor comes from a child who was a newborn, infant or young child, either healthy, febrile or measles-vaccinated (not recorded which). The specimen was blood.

CDR3 nucleotide sequence: TGTGCCTGTGACACCGTACTGGGGGATACCGATAAACTCATCTTT. It specifies CACDTVLGDTDKLIF. The V and J genes are TRDV2 and TRDJ1, with TRDD3 matching over 10 bases. Germline CDR1 reads GEAIGNYY; CDR2 reads EKD. The CDR3 totals 15 residues. J was trimmed by 2 bases and V by 0 bases; bases with no gene match: 2.